This T cell receptor (beta chain) was profiled in a study of neurological immune-mediated disorders. Trimming removed 0 bases at V and 0 bases at J, with 13 bases between. This CDR3 is 17 amino acids long. CDR1 is SGHRS and CDR2 is YFSETQ in the germline V gene. cDNA synthesis was performed by 5'RACE with 10-nucleotide random UMIs. Over 170 million TCR-beta sequences (from 15-18 subjects) were yielded by each sequencing run. TCRdb redid the calling of the 5' RACE reads with MiXCR, one entry per CDR3 protein. The sample lists some 77,000 distinct CDR3 sequences, roughly 13% occurring once. Time point defined: longitudinal time-point 1 (baseline).

Sample: PBMCs. The origin of this receptor is a female donor with HTLV-1-associated myelopathy (HAM/TSP). The J gene is TRBJ1-3, the V gene TRBV5-1, with D unresolved. DNA of the CDR3: TGCGCCAGCAGCTTGGGGGCGGCAGGCAGCTCTGGAAACACCATATATTTT. Protein product: CASSLGAAGSSGNTIYF.